This T cell receptor (beta chain) emerged from a study of blood T cells in healthy people across ages. On this clonotype: Its antigen is not identified.

A J-beta primer mix and a sample-barcoded 5' primer were used in a second PCR of roughly 6 to 11 cycles. Every cDNA molecule carried a tag from a template-switch adaptor bearing 12 random nucleotides. TCRdb re-derived calls from the 5' RACE reads in MiXCR, one entry per CDR3 protein. The sample lists hundreds of thousands of distinct CDR3 sequences, about 61% occurring once. Study-wide results and caveats: Whereas aged donors had fewer naive CD4+ cells, long-lived donors had more of them and higher diversity.

The germline V gene encodes CDR1 SGHDN and CDR2 FVKESK. This CDR3 has 12 amino acids. V gave up 6 bases and J gave up 6 bases, with 9 bases separating them. This receptor was taken from a man aged 35 to 55 in good health. The source material was blood. V is TRBV14 and J is TRBJ2-1; no reliable D call. CDR3 protein: CASSKSGNEQFF. CDR3 nucleotide sequence: TGTGCCAGCAGTAAATCGGGCAATGAGCAGTTCTTC.